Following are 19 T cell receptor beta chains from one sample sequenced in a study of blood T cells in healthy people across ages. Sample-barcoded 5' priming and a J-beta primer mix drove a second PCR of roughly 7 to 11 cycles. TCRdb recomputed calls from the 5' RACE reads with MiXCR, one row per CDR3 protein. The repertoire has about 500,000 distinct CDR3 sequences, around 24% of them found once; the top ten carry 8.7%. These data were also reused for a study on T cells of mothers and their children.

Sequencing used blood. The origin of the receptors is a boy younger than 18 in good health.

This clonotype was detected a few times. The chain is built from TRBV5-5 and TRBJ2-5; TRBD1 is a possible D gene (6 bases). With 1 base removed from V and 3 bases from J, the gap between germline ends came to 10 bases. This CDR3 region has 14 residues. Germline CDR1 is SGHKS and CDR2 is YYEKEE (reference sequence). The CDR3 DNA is TGTGCCAGCAGCTTGATTGGGGGCGAAGAGACCCAGTACTTC. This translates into CASSLIGGEETQYF.

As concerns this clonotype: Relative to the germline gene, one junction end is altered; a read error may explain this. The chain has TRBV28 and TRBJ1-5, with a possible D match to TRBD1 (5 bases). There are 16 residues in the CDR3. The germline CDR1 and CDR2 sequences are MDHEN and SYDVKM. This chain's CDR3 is CASSPRGPRKDQSQHF. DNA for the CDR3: TGTGCCAGCAGTCCACGGGGACCGAGGAAGGATCAGTCCCAGCATTTT.

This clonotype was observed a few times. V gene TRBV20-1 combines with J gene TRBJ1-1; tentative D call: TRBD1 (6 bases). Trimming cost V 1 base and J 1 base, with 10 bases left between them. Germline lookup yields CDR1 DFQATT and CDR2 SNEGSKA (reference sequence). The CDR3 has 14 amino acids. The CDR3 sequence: CSARVGQPNTEAFF. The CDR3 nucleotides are TGCAGTGCTAGAGTCGGACAGCCGAACACTGAAGCTTTCTTT.

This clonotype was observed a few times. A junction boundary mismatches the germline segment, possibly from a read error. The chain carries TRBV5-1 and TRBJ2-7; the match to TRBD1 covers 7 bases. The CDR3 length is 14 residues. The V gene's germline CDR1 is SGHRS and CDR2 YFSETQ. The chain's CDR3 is CASSLAGTEYEQYF. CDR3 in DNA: TGCGCCAGCAGCTTGGCCGGGACAGAATACGAGCAATACTTC.

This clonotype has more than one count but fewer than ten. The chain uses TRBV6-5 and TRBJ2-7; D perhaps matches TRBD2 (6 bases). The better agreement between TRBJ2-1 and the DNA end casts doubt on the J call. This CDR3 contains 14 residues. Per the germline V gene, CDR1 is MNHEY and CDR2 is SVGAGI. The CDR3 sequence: CASRKAGSTNEQFF. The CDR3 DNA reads TGTGCCAGCAGAAAAGCGGGTAGCACGAATGAGCAGTTCTTC.

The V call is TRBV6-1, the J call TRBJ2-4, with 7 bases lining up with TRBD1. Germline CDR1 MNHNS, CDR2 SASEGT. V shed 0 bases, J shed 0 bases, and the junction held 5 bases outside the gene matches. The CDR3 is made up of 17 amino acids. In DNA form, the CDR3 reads TGTGCCAGCAGTGAAGCGCTGGACAGGTTAGCCAAAAACATTCAGTACTTC. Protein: CASSEALDRLAKNIQYF.

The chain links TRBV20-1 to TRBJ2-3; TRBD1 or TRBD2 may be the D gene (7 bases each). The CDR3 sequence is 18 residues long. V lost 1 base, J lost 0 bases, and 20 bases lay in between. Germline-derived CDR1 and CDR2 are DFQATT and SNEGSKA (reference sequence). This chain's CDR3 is CSARGQGGSSSSTDTQYF. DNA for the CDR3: TGCAGTGCTAGAGGGCAGGGGGGGTCCTCCTCTAGCACAGATACGCAGTATTTT.

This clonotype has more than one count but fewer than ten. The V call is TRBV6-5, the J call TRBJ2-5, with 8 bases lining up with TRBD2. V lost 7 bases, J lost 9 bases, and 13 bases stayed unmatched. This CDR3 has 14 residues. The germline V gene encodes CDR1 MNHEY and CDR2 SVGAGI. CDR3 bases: TGTGCCAGCACACCACCGGGACTAGATAATTCCCAGTACTTC. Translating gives CASTPPGLDNSQYF.

CDR3 DNA: TGTGCCAGCAGTTCTCCTCAAATGAACACTGAAGCTTTCTTT. Translating it yields CASSSPQMNTEAFF. This chain links TRBV28 with TRBJ1-1; unclear D gene. Germline CDR1 reads MDHEN; CDR2 reads SYDVKM. V gave up 4 bases and J gave up 0 bases, with 9 bases separating them. CDR3 length: 14 residues.

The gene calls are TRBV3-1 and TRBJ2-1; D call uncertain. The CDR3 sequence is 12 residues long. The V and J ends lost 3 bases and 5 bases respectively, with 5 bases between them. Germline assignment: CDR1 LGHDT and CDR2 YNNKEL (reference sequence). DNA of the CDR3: TGTGCCAGCAGCCAGAACAACAATGAGCAGTTCTTC. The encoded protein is CASSQNNNEQFF.

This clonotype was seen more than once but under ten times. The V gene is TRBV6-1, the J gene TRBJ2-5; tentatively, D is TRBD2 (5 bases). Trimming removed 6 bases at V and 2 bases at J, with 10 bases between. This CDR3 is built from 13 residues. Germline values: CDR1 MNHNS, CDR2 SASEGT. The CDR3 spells CASRGVAQETQYF. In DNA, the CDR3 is TGTGCCAGCAGGGGAGTAGCACAAGAGACCCAGTACTTC.

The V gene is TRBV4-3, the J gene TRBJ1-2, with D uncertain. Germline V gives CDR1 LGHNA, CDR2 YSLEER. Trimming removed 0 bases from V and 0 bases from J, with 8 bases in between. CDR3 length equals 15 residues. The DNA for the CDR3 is TGCGCCAGCAGCCAAGATAATTGGGCTAACTATGGCTACACCTTC. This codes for CASSQDNWANYGYTF.

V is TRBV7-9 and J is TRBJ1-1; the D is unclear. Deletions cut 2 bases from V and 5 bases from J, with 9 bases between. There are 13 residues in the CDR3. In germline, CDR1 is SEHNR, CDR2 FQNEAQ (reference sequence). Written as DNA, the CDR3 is TGTGCCAGCAGCTTACCCATCTTGACTGAAGCTTTCTTT. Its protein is CASSLPILTEAFF.

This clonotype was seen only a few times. The CDR3 sequence: CASSSQGLGGSHYGYTF. As DNA, the CDR3 is TGTGCCAGCAGCTCCCAGGGGTTGGGGGGATCCCACTATGGCTACACCTTC. The rearrangement links TRBV7-3 to TRBJ1-2; D possibly corresponds to TRBD1 (6 bases). There are 17 residues in the CDR3. Trimming took off 4 bases at V and 3 bases at J, with 21 bases between the two ends. Germline-derived CDR1 and CDR2 are SGHTA and FQGTGA.

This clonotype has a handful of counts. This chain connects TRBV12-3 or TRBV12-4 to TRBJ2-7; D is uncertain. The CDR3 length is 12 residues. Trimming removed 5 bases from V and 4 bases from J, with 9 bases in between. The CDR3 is CASSPFWYEQYF. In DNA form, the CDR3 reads TGTGCCAGCAGTCCCTTCTGGTACGAGCAGTACTTC.

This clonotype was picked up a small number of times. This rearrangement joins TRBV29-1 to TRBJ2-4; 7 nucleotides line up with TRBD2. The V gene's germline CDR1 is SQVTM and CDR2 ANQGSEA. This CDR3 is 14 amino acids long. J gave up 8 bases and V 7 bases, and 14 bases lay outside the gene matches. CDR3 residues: CSALGGREVDIQYF. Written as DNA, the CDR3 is TGCAGCGCCCTCGGGGGGAGGGAAGTGGACATTCAGTACTTC.

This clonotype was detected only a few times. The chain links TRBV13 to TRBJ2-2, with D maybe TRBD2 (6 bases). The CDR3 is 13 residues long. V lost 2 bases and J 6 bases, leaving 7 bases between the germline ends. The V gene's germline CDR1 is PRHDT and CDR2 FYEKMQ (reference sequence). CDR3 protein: CASSLWGAGELFF. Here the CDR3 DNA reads TGTGCCAGCAGCTTATGGGGGGCCGGGGAGCTGTTTTTT.

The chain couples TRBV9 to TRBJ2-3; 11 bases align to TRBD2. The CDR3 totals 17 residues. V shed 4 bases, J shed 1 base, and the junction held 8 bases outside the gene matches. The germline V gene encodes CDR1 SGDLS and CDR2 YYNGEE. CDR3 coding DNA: TGTGCCAGCAGCCCACAACCGGGACTAGCGGGCACAGATACGCAGTATTTT. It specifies CASSPQPGLAGTDTQYF.

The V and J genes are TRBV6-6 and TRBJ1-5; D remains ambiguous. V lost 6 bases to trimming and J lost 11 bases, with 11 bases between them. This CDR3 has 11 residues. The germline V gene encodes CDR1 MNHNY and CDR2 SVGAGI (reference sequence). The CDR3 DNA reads TGTGCCAGCAGCGCCGACCGGGCCCAGCATTTT. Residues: CASSADRAQHF.